The clone carrying this T cell receptor (beta chain) was recorded only once. Its specificity is not known. In the PCR, 60 Vbeta and 13 Jbeta primers were used. TCRdb's copy holds only in-frame clones and misses some; the assay was immunoSEQ multiplex PCR. The data contain approximately 72,000 clones, 60% to 85% of them seen just once; the ten biggest clones take up less than 7%. The data are from a study of cytomegalovirus exposure and HLA in healthy donors. Trimming cost V 2 bases and J 5 bases; bases outside gene matches: 9. The CDR3 has 16 residues. Per the germline V gene, CDR1 is LNHNV and CDR2 is YYDKDF (reference sequence). Study results and caveats: Some V segments, TRBV6-2 and TRBV6-3 among them, were indistinguishable and were therefore excluded. Earlier analysis found most TCR beta V segments productive about 87% or about 30% of the time. The authors reported that TCR beta sequences could predict HLA-A and HLA-B alleles. These predictions were accurate for most subjects in the first cohort. In a later analysis, HLA-associated beta chains showed higher expansion and lower generation probabilities than comparable chains.

The TCR originated in a male donor in good health and CMV-seropositive. Sequenced: PBMCs. The chain couples TRBV15 to TRBJ2-3, with TRBD1 identical over 8 bases. CDR3 DNA sequence: TGTGCCACCAGCAGATCTTCAGGGGGCTTAGGAGATACGCAGTATTTT. It is translated as CATSRSSGGLGDTQYF.